The 5 T cell receptor beta chains in this list originate from one sample, sequenced in a study of T cell changes during pregnancy in multiple sclerosis. Sequenced by immunoSEQ multiplex PCR; TCRdb stores in-frame clones only, minus some. In the table there are around 100,000 clones, around 94% of which are singletons. Sequences were derived from peripheral blood, sampled after pregnancy. The receptors here all came from a female donor with multiple sclerosis, enrolled in a pregnancy study.

V is TRBV5-4 and J is TRBJ1-1, with D unresolved. CDR3 length: 13 amino acids. The V gene's germline CDR1 is SGHNT and CDR2 YYREEE (reference sequence). V was cut by 1 base and J by 6 bases, with 10 bases left in between. The DNA for the CDR3 is TGTGCCAGCAGCTTGTGGGGAGGGCCTGAAGCTTTCTTT. Protein sequence: CASSLWGGPEAFF.

This clone has a single count. J is TRBJ2-7 and V is TRBV6-6; D unclear. The V gene's germline CDR1 is MNHNY and CDR2 SVGAGI (reference sequence). The length of the CDR3 is 14 residues. V was shortened by 0 bases and J by 0 bases, with 6 bases between the two germline ends. The CDR3: CASSYSKSSYEQYF. CDR3 nucleotides: TGTGCCAGCAGTTACTCGAAGAGCTCCTACGAGCAGTACTTC.

J is TRBJ1-2 and V is TRBV7-6; 8 bases align to TRBD1. The ends lost 2 bases at V and 7 bases at J; junction bases unmatched: 9. Germline loops: CDR1 SGHVS, CDR2 FNYEAQ. CDR3 length: 15 residues. This CDR3 is CASSLFPGGAGGYTF. CDR3 nucleotides: TGTGCCAGCAGCTTATTTCCAGGGGGCGCAGGTGGCTACACCTTC.

V usage is TRBV11-2 and J usage is TRBJ2-2, with 13 nucleotides matching TRBD2. The CDR3 has 19 residues. Germline loops: CDR1 SGHAT, CDR2 FQNNGV. V gave up 4 bases and J gave up 3 bases; unmatched junction bases: 11. The DNA of the CDR3 is TGTGCCAGCAGCTCCTCCGGGACTAGCGGGAACAAATACACCGGGGAGCTGTTTTTT. Translated, it gives CASSSSGTSGNKYTGELFF.

The chain couples TRBV27 to TRBJ2-1; 7 bases are shared with TRBD1. The ends lost 2 bases at V and 4 bases at J; junction bases unmatched: 8. The CDR3 spans 16 residues. CDR1 MNHEY and CDR2 SMNVEV come from the germline V gene (reference sequence). CDR3 nucleotide sequence: TGTGCCAGCAGTTTAGGGGGACAGTTCTTATACAATGAGCAGTTCTTC. Its protein is CASSLGGQFLYNEQFF.